The sequence of this TCR beta chain was determined in a study of beta chain features in type 1 diabetes (dated by TCRdb to 2017 to 2018). About the study as a whole: Mean age, gender distribution, total cell number and subset yield were not different between patients and healthy donors. A total of 100 million to 110 million sorted cells were examined across all samples, and a strong correlation was observed between cell number per subset and RNA yield. The study compared TCRB repertoires of sorted circulating CD4+ T cell subsets between recently diagnosed type 1 diabetes patients and matched healthy donors. Regulatory and stem cell-like memory subsets were obtained from only 8 patients and about 8 healthy donors, while naive and central memory subsets were obtained from all 28 donors. Results the study describes overall, beyond this receptor: HLA sub-analyses involved small numbers of individuals, so any influence of HLA type on TCRB rearrangement remained unresolved. Because cDNA was sequenced instead of genomic DNA, highly expressing activated cells could be over-represented, though the groups showed no difference in activation or CD3 levels. In all four CD4+ subsets, TCRB CDR3 length was moderately but significantly shorter in type 1 diabetes patients. Naive, central memory and regulatory TCRB repertoires appeared to be more similar among patients than among healthy donors. Fewer insertions and more nucleotide deletions at VDJ recombination sites were observed in patients with type 1 diabetes, implying thymic rearrangement abnormalities. PCR might favor shorter templates, but patient and control samples were amplified and corrected together, so any skew would affect both groups equally.

The High Capacity cDNA Reverse Transcription Kit was used to reverse transcribe all of the isolated RNA, meaning that expressed TCRB transcripts were what got sequenced. Deep immunoSEQ sequencing was applied to naive, central memory and regulatory T cell samples, giving an average of roughly 3.3 million total reads per sample. Sorted cells were lysed in RLT buffer and RNA was extracted with DNase-treated RNeasy Micro or Mini kits, depending on cell number. To prevent cross-contamination, each cell subset was processed individually, whereas patient and healthy donor samples were processed jointly. TCRB sequences were amplified from cDNA with the immunoSEQ multiplex PCR, producing 87-bp fragments spanning the CDR3 region. Sequencing of the amplicons was performed on the Illumina HiSeq platform. Processing in the source paper ran as follows. Synthetic template baselines were used to correct PCR bias computationally, reads within Hamming distance 2 were collapsed, and singletons that could not be merged were discarded. Reads were aligned to IMGT to assign V, D and J genes, CDR3 length, and insertions or deletions at six rearrangement sites. Within each subset, clonotype counts were normalized to sorted cell number, and only after that were true diversity and Gini coefficients computed with the tcR R package. The overlap coefficient, calculated on TCRB nucleotide sequences, was used to quantify repertoire sharing. As stored in TCRdb, this immuneACCESS dataset retains in-frame rearrangements with V and J assigned. A fraction of the clones does not appear; measured against another copy, unresolved V genes explain less than half of the discrepancy, and the remainder lacks a known reason. The DNA was the basis for D and trimming; V, J and clone size are from that table. This sample gives 310,000 or so clones in total; approximately 9.9% of them show up just once. The leading ten clones occupy roughly 1% of the sample.

From the germline V gene, CDR1 is SGHAT and CDR2 is FQNNGV. The germline ends are 12 bases apart after V is trimmed by 2 bases and J by 4 bases. The CDR3 runs 16 amino acids, cysteine and phenylalanine included. Only the CDR3 DNA stays, 48 bases, in frame from base 1. This clone was detected only a few times. The clone's antigen remains unknown. No base qualities exist here, and no much larger clone lies one base off it. From each donor, a single peripheral blood sample of approximately 120 mL on average was drawn into heparinised tubes. Naive, central memory, regulatory and stem cell-like memory CD4+ T cells were sorted on a BD FACSAria II using a panel including CD45RO, CCR7, CD25, CD127, CD95 and CD27. A purity above 95% was achieved for all sorted populations. Right away, PBMCs were isolated by Lymphoprep density gradient centrifugation and were stained directly, with no culture step. So that batch effects would be minimized, each experiment stained and sorted samples in pairs, pairing one healthy donor with one patient.

Sequencing was performed on central memory CD4+ T cells from blood. This chain is built from TRBV11-2 and TRBJ1-6; tentative D gene TRBD1, with 6 bases matching. This sequence was found in a man aged 25 to 40 with type 1 diabetes. In nucleotides, the sequence is TGTGCCAGCAGCTTACTGGGGGCGGCTTATAATTCACCCCTCCACTTT. Its translation is CASSLLGAAYNSPLHF.